A selection of T cell receptor beta chains follows, all from one sample in a study of T cells after yellow fever vaccination. MiXCR, run by TCRdb on the 5' RACE reads, gives a single entry per CDR3 protein. This sample has hundreds of thousands of distinct CDR3 sequences; about 17% occur once, and the top ten carry about a sixth. The sequencing used PBMCs, collected before the yellow fever booster vaccination. Receptors were obtained from a man aged 18 to 30 who received the YFV17D yellow fever vaccine. CDR3s include the opening cysteine and the closing phenylalanine or tryptophan. The D gene is left open where the match is weak. Size is omitted from some rows. Given values are once, few, many or a class for expanded clones.

J gene: TRBJ1-1; clone size: many; V gene: TRBV20-1; D gene: NA; CDR3 DNA: TGCAGTGCTAGAGAATTTGGAATGGGGAACACTGAAGCTTTCTTT; CDR3 protein: CSAREFGMGNTEAFF
J gene: TRBJ2-4; clone size: few; V gene: TRBV5-1; D gene: TRBD1; CDR3 DNA: TGCGCCAGCAGCCCGACAGGGCTCAAAAACATTCAGTACTTC; CDR3 protein: CASSPTGLKNIQYF
J gene: TRBJ2-2; clone size: once; V gene: TRBV4-1; D gene: NA; CDR3 DNA: TGCGCCAGCAGCCCTAATAGTCCCGAGGTCGGGGAGCTGTTTTTT; CDR3 protein: CASSPNSPEVGELFF
J gene: TRBJ2-3; clone size: NA; V gene: TRBV11-2; D gene: NA; CDR3 DNA: TGTGCCAGCAGCTTAAGGCCTCCGACCACGCAGTATTTT; CDR3 protein: CASSLRPPTTQYF
J gene: TRBJ2-3; clone size: few; V gene: TRBV20-1; D gene: NA; CDR3 DNA: TGCAGTGCTAGAACCAGGGTTAGCACAGATACGCAGTATTTT; CDR3 protein: CSARTRVSTDTQYF
J gene: TRBJ2-1; clone size: NA; V gene: TRBV9; D gene: NA; CDR3 DNA: TGTGCCAGCAGCGTAGGTCCGGGCGGCAATGAGCAGTTCTTC; CDR3 protein: CASSVGPGGNEQFF
J gene: TRBJ2-5; clone size: few; V gene: TRBV6-2/TRBV6-3; D gene: NA; CDR3 DNA: TGTGCCAGCACCCAGAGGCGTCTGCACGGAGAGACCCAGTACTTC; CDR3 protein: CASTQRRLHGETQYF
J gene: TRBJ1-1; clone size: NA; V gene: TRBV7-2; D gene: NA; CDR3 DNA: TGTGCCAGCAGCACCCGACAGAATGTGAACACTGAAGCTTTCTTT; CDR3 protein: CASSTRQNVNTEAFF
J gene: TRBJ2-3; clone size: few; V gene: TRBV5-5; D gene: TRBD2; CDR3 DNA: TGTGCCAGCAGCTTGTTCAGCGGGGGGGCCACAGATACGCAGTATTTT; CDR3 protein: CASSLFSGGATDTQYF
J gene: TRBJ2-4; clone size: few; V gene: TRBV28; D gene: NA; CDR3 DNA: TGTGCCAGCAGTTCCAGGGACCACATTCAGTACTTC; CDR3 protein: CASSSRDHIQYF
J gene: TRBJ2-1; clone size: NA; V gene: TRBV12-3/TRBV12-4; D gene: TRBD2; CDR3 DNA: TGTGCCAGCAGTTATCAGCGGGGGGCAGAGCAGTTCTTC; CDR3 protein: CASSYQRGAEQFF
J gene: TRBJ2-3; clone size: few; V gene: TRBV3-1; D gene: NA; CDR3 DNA: TGTGCCAGCAGCCAAGAAGGCGGGGCGGTAGATACGCAGTATTTT; CDR3 protein: CASSQEGGAVDTQYF
J gene: TRBJ2-5; clone size: few; V gene: TRBV6-5; D gene: NA; CDR3 DNA: TGTGCCAGCAGTACATCCAGGGGAAAAGAGACCCAGTACTTC; CDR3 protein: CASSTSRGKETQYF
J gene: TRBJ2-3; clone size: NA; V gene: TRBV7-2; D gene: TRBD2; CDR3 DNA: TGTGCCAGCAGCTTAGGAGTGCGGGGGAGGACAGATACGCAGTATTTT; CDR3 protein: CASSLGVRGRTDTQYF
J gene: TRBJ1-6; clone size: NA; V gene: TRBV4-3; D gene: NA; CDR3 DNA: TGCGCCAGCAGCCAATCGGGGTTAGGGGGGGTTTCACCCCTCCACTTT; CDR3 protein: CASSQSGLGGVSPLHF
J gene: TRBJ2-3; clone size: NA; V gene: TRBV7-6; D gene: TRBD2; CDR3 DNA: TGTGCCAGCAGCCTGACGTTGGCGGGGGGGCCCGGCGATACGCAGTATTTT; CDR3 protein: CASSLTLAGGPGDTQYF
J gene: TRBJ2-7; clone size: NA; V gene: TRBV7-6; D gene: NA; CDR3 DNA: TGTGCCAGCAGCTTAGGGGACGAGCAGTACTTC; CDR3 protein: CASSLGDEQYF
J gene: TRBJ2-5; clone size: few; V gene: TRBV20-1; D gene: NA; CDR3 DNA: TGCAGTGCTATGACCCCGGGGGAGACCCAGTACTTC; CDR3 protein: CSAMTPGETQYF
J gene: TRBJ2-7; clone size: NA; V gene: TRBV15; D gene: NA; CDR3 DNA: TGTGCCACCAGCACCGGACAGGGAGGGTTCAAGGAACAGTACTTC; CDR3 protein: CATSTGQGGFKEQYF
J gene: TRBJ2-4; clone size: NA; V gene: TRBV7-2; D gene: TRBD1; CDR3 DNA: TGTGCCAGCAGTATAACCCGGGACAGCTCGCCTTACTTC; CDR3 protein: CASSITRDSSPYF
J gene: TRBJ2-1; clone size: NA; V gene: TRBV10-1; D gene: TRBD2; CDR3 DNA: TGCGCCAGCAGTCCTCCGGGACTAGACAATGAGCAGTTCTTC; CDR3 protein: CASSPPGLDNEQFF
J gene: TRBJ1-5; clone size: NA; V gene: TRBV27; D gene: TRBD1; CDR3 DNA: TGTGCCAGCAGCGGGACAGGGGGCCGGCAGCCCCAGCATTTT; CDR3 protein: CASSGTGGRQPQHF
J gene: TRBJ2-2; clone size: NA; V gene: TRBV12-3/TRBV12-4; D gene: NA; CDR3 DNA: TGTGCCAGCAGATCCTGGGTGGGGGCGGGCACCGGGGAGCTGTTTTTT; CDR3 protein: CASRSWVGAGTGELFF
J gene: TRBJ1-2; clone size: NA; V gene: TRBV7-9; D gene: NA; CDR3 DNA: TGTGCCAGCAGCGATTTCCGGGACTCCTATGGCTACACCTTC; CDR3 protein: CASSDFRDSYGYTF
J gene: TRBJ1-1; clone size: NA; V gene: TRBV19; D gene: NA; CDR3 DNA: TGTGCCAGTAGCTTGAGAGGATTTTCGGTGAGAACTGAAGCTTTCTTT; CDR3 protein: CASSLRGFSVRTEAFF
J gene: TRBJ2-4; clone size: many; V gene: TRBV7-2; D gene: TRBD2; CDR3 DNA: TGTGCCAGCAGCGTCGGACTAGCGGGGGGAAACATTCAGTACTTC; CDR3 protein: CASSVGLAGGNIQYF
J gene: TRBJ2-5; clone size: many; V gene: TRBV4-2; D gene: TRBD1; CDR3 DNA: TGTGCCAGCAGTCACAGGGGTGAAGAGACCCAGTACTTC; CDR3 protein: CASSHRGEETQYF
J gene: TRBJ2-1; clone size: many; V gene: TRBV12-3/TRBV12-4; D gene: NA; CDR3 DNA: TGTGCCAGCAGCCAAGGGTCACAGCTGGTCCATGAGCAGTTCTTC; CDR3 protein: CASSQGSQLVHEQFF
J gene: TRBJ2-3; clone size: few; V gene: TRBV24-1; D gene: TRBD2; CDR3 DNA: TGTGCCACCAGTGATTCGGGGGGGGCCGCAGATACGCAGTATTTT; CDR3 protein: CATSDSGGAADTQYF
J gene: TRBJ1-2; clone size: NA; V gene: TRBV4-2; D gene: NA; CDR3 DNA: TGTGCCAGCAGCCAGGACAGTAACTATGGCTACACCTTC; CDR3 protein: CASSQDSNYGYTF
J gene: TRBJ2-7; clone size: many; V gene: TRBV7-8; D gene: NA; CDR3 DNA: TGTGCCAGCAGCTTAGACCAGACGGCGACCTACGAGCAGTACTTC; CDR3 protein: CASSLDQTATYEQYF
J gene: TRBJ1-1; clone size: few; V gene: TRBV20-1; D gene: NA; CDR3 DNA: TGCAGTGCTAGAGACCGGAGGACTGAAGCTTTCTTT; CDR3 protein: CSARDRRTEAFF
J gene: TRBJ2-3; clone size: NA; V gene: TRBV27; D gene: TRBD2; CDR3 DNA: TGTGCCAGCAGTTTCCCCCTCATAGCGGGGGCCCCCTTTACGCAGTATTTT; CDR3 protein: CASSFPLIAGAPFTQYF
J gene: TRBJ1-2; clone size: NA; V gene: TRBV4-1; D gene: TRBD1; CDR3 DNA: TGCGCCAGCAGCCGCCCCACGGGACAGCGCTATGGCTACACCTTC; CDR3 protein: CASSRPTGQRYGYTF
J gene: TRBJ1-1; clone size: few; V gene: TRBV20-1; D gene: NA; CDR3 DNA: TGCAGTGCTAGAGAGAGGGACCGATACACTGAAGCTTTCTTT; CDR3 protein: CSARERDRYTEAFF
J gene: TRBJ1-2; clone size: few; V gene: TRBV5-1; D gene: NA; CDR3 DNA: TGCGCCAGCAGCTTTGGGACAATCTATGGCTACACCTTC; CDR3 protein: CASSFGTIYGYTF
J gene: TRBJ2-2; clone size: NA; V gene: TRBV7-2; D gene: NA; CDR3 DNA: TGTGCCAGCAGCTTAGGCCAGGGCCGGTACACCGGGGAGCTGTTTTTT; CDR3 protein: CASSLGQGRYTGELFF
J gene: TRBJ2-3; clone size: NA; V gene: TRBV29-1; D gene: NA; CDR3 DNA: TGCAGCGTTAGCCCCGGGATAAAGGGTGATCCGCAGTATTTT; CDR3 protein: CSVSPGIKGDPQYF
J gene: TRBJ2-7; clone size: NA; V gene: TRBV9; D gene: NA; CDR3 DNA: TGTGCCAGCAGCGAGGAGGGTAGGAGTGGGGAGCAGTACTTC; CDR3 protein: CASSEEGRSGEQYF
J gene: TRBJ2-5; clone size: many; V gene: TRBV29-1; D gene: TRBD1; CDR3 DNA: TGCAGCGTTGAAGATAAGGGACAGGGTCCTTTGACCCAGTACTTC; CDR3 protein: CSVEDKGQGPLTQYF
J gene: TRBJ2-3; clone size: many; V gene: TRBV7-2; D gene: NA; CDR3 DNA: TGTGCCAGCAGCTTGGCAGATACGCAGTATTTT; CDR3 protein: CASSLADTQYF
J gene: TRBJ1-3; clone size: few; V gene: TRBV6-5; D gene: NA; CDR3 DNA: TGTGCCAGCAGAAAACAGGAGGTGGGGGGAAACACCATATATTTT; CDR3 protein: CASRKQEVGGNTIYF
J gene: TRBJ2-7; clone size: few; V gene: TRBV20-1; D gene: TRBD2; CDR3 DNA: TGCAGTGCCAGGAGGGTAGCGGGGGGGAAGGACGAGCAGTACTTC; CDR3 protein: CSARRVAGGKDEQYF
J gene: TRBJ2-3; clone size: NA; V gene: TRBV29-1; D gene: NA; CDR3 DNA: TGCAGCGCTGGACAGAGCACAGATACGCAGTATTTT; CDR3 protein: CSAGQSTDTQYF
J gene: TRBJ2-2; clone size: NA; V gene: TRBV5-5; D gene: NA; CDR3 DNA: TGTGCCAGCAGCCCCCGGAAGGGCGCGAACACCGGGGAGCTGTTTTTT; CDR3 protein: CASSPRKGANTGELFF
J gene: TRBJ2-1; clone size: many; V gene: TRBV29-1; D gene: TRBD2; CDR3 DNA: TGCAGCGTTGGGAGAGGGACTAGCGGGTATCCTGAGCAGTTCTTC; CDR3 protein: CSVGRGTSGYPEQFF
J gene: TRBJ2-5; clone size: many; V gene: TRBV29-1; D gene: NA; CDR3 DNA: TGCAGCGTCGGGCCTAACCTCGGAGAGACCCAGTACTTC; CDR3 protein: CSVGPNLGETQYF
J gene: TRBJ1-1; clone size: few; V gene: TRBV4-3; D gene: NA; CDR3 DNA: TGCGCCAGCAGCCAAGATAGGGCAGGGCGAACTGAAGCTTTCTTT; CDR3 protein: CASSQDRAGRTEAFF
J gene: TRBJ2-3; clone size: NA; V gene: TRBV11-3; D gene: NA; CDR3 DNA: TGTGCCAGCAGCTCGGGACCCTTCACAGATACGCAGTATTTT; CDR3 protein: CASSSGPFTDTQYF
J gene: TRBJ2-1; clone size: few; V gene: TRBV20-1; D gene: TRBD1; CDR3 DNA: TGCAGTGCCAGGAAGGACAGGTTCGAGCAGTTCTTC; CDR3 protein: CSARKDRFEQFF
J gene: TRBJ2-2; clone size: few; V gene: TRBV7-8; D gene: NA; CDR3 DNA: TGTGCCAGCAGCACTGAGACAGGCACCGGGGAGCTGTTTTTT; CDR3 protein: CASSTETGTGELFF
J gene: TRBJ1-2; clone size: NA; V gene: TRBV29-1; D gene: NA; CDR3 DNA: TGCAGCGTTGAAGTACGGCGGGCGGGAGGTGGCTACACCTTC; CDR3 protein: CSVEVRRAGGGYTF